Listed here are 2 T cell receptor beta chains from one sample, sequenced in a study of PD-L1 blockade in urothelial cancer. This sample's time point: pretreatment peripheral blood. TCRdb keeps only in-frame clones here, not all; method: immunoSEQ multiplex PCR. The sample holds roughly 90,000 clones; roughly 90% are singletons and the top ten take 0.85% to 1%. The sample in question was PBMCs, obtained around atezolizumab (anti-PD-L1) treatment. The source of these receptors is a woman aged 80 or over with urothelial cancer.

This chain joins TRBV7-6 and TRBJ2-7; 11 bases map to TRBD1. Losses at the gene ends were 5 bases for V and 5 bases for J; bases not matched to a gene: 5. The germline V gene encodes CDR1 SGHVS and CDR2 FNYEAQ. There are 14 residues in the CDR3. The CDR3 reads CASSRDRGSHEQYF. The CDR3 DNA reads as TGTGCCAGCAGCCGGGACAGGGGGTCCCACGAGCAGTACTTC.

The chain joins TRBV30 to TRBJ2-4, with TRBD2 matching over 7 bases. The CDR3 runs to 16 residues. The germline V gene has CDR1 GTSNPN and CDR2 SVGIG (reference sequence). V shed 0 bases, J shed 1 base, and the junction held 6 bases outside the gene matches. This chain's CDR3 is CAWSVRRGGAKNIQYF. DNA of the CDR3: TGTGCCTGGAGTGTACGTAGGGGAGGGGCCAAAAACATTCAGTACTTC.